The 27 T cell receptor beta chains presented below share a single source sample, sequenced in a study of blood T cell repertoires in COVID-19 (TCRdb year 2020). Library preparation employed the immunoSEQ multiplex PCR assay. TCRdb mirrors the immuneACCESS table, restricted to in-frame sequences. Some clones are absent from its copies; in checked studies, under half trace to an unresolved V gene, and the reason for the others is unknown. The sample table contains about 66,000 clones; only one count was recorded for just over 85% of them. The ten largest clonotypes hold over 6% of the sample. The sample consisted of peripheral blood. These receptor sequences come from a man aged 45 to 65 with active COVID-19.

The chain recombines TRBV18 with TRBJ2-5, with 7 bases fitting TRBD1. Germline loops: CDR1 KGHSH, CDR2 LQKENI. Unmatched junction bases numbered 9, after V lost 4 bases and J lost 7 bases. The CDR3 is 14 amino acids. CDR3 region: CASSLGTVPGTQYF. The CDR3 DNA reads TGTGCCAGCTCACTGGGGACAGTCCCCGGGACCCAGTACTTC.

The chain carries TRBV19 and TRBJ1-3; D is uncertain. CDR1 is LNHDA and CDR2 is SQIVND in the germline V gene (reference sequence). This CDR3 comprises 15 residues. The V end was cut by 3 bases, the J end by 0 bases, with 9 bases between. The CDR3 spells CASSIGGSSGNTIYF. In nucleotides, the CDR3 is TGTGCCAGTAGTATTGGCGGTAGCTCTGGAAACACCATATATTTT.

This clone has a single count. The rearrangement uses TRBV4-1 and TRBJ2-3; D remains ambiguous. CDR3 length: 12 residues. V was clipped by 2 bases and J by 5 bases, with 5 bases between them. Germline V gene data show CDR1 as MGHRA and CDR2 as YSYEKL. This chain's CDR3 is CASSQPEDTQYF. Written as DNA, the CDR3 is TGCGCCAGCAGCCAACCAGAAGATACGCAGTATTTT.

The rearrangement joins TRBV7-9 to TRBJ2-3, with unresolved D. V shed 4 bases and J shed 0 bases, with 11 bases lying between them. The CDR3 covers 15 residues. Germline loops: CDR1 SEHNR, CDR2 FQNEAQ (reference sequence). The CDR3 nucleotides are TGTGCCAGCAGCTCCTTGTCCACTAGCACAGATACGCAGTATTTT. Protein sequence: CASSSLSTSTDTQYF.

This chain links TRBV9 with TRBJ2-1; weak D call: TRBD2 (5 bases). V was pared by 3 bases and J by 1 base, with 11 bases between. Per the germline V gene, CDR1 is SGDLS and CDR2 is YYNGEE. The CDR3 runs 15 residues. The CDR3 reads CASSAGRLSYNEQFF. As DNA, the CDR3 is TGTGCCAGCAGCGCGGGGAGATTGTCCTACAATGAGCAGTTCTTC.

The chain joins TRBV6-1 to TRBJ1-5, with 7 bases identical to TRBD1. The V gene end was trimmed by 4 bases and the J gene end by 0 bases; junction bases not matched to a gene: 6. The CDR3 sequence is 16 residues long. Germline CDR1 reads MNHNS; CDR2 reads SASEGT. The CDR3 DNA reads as TGTGCCAGCAGTGCCGGGACAGTGTATAGCAATCAGCCCCAGCATTTT. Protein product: CASSAGTVYSNQPQHF.

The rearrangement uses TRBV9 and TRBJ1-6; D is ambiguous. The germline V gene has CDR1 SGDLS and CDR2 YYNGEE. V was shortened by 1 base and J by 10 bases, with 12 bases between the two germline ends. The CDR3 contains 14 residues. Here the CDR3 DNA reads TGTGCCAGCAGCGTACTTGATACTAAATCACCCCTCCACTTT. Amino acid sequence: CASSVLDTKSPLHF.

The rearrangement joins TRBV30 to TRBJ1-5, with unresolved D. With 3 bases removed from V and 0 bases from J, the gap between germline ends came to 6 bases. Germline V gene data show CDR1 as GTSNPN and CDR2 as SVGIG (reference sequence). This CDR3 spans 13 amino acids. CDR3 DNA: TGTGCCTGGAGCGGCGGTAGCAATCAGCCCCAGCATTTT. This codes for CAWSGGSNQPQHF.

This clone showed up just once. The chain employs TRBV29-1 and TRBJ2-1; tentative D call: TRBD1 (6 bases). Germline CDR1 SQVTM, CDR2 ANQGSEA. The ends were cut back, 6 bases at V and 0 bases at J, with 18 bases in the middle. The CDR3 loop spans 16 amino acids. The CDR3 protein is CSVSKGQGYSYNEQFF. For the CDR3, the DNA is TGCAGCGTGTCAAAGGGGCAGGGGTACTCCTACAATGAGCAGTTCTTC.

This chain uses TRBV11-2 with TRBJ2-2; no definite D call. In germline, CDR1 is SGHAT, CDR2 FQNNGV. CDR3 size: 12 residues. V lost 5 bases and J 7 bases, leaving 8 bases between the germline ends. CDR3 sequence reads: CASSPVSGELFF. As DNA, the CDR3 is TGTGCCAGCAGCCCCGTCAGCGGGGAGCTGTTTTTT.

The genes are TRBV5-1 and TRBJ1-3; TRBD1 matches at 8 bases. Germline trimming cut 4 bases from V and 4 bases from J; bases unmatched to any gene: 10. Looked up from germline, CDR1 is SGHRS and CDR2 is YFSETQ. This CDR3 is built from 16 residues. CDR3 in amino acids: CASSPGETGAGNTIYF. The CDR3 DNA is TGCGCCAGCAGCCCGGGTGAGACAGGGGCCGGAAACACCATATATTTT. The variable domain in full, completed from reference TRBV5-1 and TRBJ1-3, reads KAGVTQTPRYLIKTRGQQVTLSCSPISGHRSVSWYQQTPGQGLQFLFEYFSETQRNKGNFPGRFSGRQFSNSRSEMNVSTLELGDSALYLCASSPGETGAGNTIYFGEGSWLTVV.

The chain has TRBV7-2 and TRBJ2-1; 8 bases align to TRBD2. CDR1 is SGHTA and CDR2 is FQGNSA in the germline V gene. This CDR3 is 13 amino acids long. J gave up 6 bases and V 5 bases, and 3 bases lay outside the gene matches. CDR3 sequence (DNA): TGTGCCAGCAGCCTGGGGACTAGCAATGAGCAGTTCTTC. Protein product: CASSLGTSNEQFF.

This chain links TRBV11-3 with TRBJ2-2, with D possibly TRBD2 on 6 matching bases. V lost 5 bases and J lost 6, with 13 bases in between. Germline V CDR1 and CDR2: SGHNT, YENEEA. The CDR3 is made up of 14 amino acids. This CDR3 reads CASSARDGPGELFF. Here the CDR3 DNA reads TGTGCCAGCAGCGCGCGGGACGGACCCGGGGAGCTGTTTTTT.

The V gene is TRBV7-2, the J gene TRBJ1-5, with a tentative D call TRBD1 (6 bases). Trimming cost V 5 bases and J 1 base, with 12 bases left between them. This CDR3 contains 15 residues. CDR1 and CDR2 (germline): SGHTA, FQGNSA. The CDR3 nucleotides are TGTGCCAGCAGCGTACAGGGTCTAAGCAATCAGCCCCAGCATTTT. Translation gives CASSVQGLSNQPQHF.

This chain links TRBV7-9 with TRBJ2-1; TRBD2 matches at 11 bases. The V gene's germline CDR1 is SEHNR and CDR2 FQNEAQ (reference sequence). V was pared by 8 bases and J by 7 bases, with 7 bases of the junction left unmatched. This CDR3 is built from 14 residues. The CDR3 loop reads CASRPGLAENEQFF. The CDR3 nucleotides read TGTGCCAGCCGACCGGGACTAGCGGAAAATGAGCAGTTCTTC.

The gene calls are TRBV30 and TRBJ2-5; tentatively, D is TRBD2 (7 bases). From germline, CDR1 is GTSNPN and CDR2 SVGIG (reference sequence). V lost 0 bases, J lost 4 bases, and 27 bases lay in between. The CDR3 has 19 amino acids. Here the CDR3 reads CAWSVLARGSGLGVETQYF. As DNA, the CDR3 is TGTGCCTGGAGTGTACTCGCTAGGGGGTCCGGACTAGGGGTAGAGACCCAGTACTTC.

CDR3 nucleotide sequence: TGCGCCAGAGAACGGGTCGCCGGCAATCAGCCCCAGCATTTT. Protein: CARERVAGNQPQHF. This chain uses TRBV23-1 with TRBJ1-5; no reliable D call. TRBV23-1 is an ORF; its function is uncertain. V was trimmed by 9 bases and J by 2 bases, leaving 14 bases between them. The CDR3 loop spans 14 amino acids.

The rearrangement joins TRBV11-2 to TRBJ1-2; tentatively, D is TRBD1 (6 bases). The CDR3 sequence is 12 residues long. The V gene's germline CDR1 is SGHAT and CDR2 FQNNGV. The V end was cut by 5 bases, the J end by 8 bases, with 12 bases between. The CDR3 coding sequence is TGTGCCAGCAGCCGGGGGGCTGAAGGCTACACCTTC. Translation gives CASSRGAEGYTF.

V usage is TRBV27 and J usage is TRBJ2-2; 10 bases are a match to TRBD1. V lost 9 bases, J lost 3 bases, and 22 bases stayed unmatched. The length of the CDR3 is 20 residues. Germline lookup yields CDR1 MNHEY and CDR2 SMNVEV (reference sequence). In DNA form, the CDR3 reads TGTGCCAGTAAACGCCGTATAGGGACAGGGGAACTTTTGGACACCGGGGAGCTGTTTTTT. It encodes CASKRRIGTGELLDTGELFF.

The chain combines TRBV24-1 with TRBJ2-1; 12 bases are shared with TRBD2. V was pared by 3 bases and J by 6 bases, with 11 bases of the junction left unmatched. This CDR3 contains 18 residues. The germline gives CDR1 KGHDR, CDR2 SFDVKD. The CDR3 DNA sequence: TGTGCCACCAGTGATCCTAGCGCCGGGACTAGCGGGCTCAATGAGCAGTTCTTC. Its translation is CATSDPSAGTSGLNEQFF.

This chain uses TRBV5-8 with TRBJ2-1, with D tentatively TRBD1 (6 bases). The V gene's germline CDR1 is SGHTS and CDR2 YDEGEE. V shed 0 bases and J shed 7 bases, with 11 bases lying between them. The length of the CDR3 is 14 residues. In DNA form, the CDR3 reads TGTGCCAGCAGCTTGGAGGCAGGGGAGAATGAGCAGTTCTTC. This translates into CASSLEAGENEQFF.

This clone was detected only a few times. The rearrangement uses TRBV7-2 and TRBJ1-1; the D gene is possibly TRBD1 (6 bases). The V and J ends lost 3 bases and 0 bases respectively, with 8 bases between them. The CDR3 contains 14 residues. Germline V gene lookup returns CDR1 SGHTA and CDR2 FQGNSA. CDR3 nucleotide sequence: TGTGCCAGCAGCTTTGGACAGATGAACACTGAAGCTTTCTTT. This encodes CASSFGQMNTEAFF. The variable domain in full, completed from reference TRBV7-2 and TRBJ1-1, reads GAGVSQSPSNKVTEKGKDVELRCDPISGHTALYWYRQSLGQGLEFLIYFQGNSAPDKSGLPSDRFSAERTGGSVSTLTIQRTQQEDSAVYLCASSFGQMNTEAFFGQGTRLTVV.

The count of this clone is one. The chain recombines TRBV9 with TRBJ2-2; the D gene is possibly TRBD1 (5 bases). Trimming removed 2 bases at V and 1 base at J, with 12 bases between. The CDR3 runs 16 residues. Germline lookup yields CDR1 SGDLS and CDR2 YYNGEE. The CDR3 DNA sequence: TGTGCCAGCAGCGTCCAAAGGGGATTGAACACCGGGGAGCTGTTTTTT. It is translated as CASSVQRGLNTGELFF.

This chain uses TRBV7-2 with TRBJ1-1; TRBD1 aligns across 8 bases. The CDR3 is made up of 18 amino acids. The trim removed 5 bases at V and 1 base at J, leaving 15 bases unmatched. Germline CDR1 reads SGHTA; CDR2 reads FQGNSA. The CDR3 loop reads CASSRVGQGGIRNTEAFF. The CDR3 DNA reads TGTGCCAGCAGCCGGGTTGGACAGGGAGGGATTCGGAACACTGAAGCTTTCTTT.

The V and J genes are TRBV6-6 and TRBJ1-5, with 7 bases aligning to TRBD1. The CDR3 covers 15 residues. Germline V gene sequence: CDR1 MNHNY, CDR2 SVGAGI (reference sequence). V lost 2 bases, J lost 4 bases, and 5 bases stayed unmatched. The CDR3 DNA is TGTGCCAGCAGTTACACCCGGGACAGTAATCAGCCCCAGCATTTT. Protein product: CASSYTRDSNQPQHF.

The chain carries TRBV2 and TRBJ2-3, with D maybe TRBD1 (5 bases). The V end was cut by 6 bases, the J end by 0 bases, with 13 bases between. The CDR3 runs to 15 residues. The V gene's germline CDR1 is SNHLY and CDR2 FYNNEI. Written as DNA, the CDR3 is TGTGCCAGCAGACTACAGGCCCTTAGCACAGATACGCAGTATTTT. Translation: CASRLQALSTDTQYF. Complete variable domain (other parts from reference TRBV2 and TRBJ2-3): EPEVTQTPSHQVTQMGQEVILRCVPISNHLYFYWYRQILGQKVEFLVSFYNNEISEKSEIFDDQFSVERPDGSNFTLKIRSTKLEDSAMYFCASRLQALSTDTQYFGPGTRLTVL.

CDR3 sequence: CASSLREGRYNEQFF. DNA for the CDR3: TGTGCCAGCAGCTTGCGGGAGGGGCGCTACAATGAGCAGTTCTTC. The rearrangement links TRBV7-9 to TRBJ2-1, with 9 bases fitting TRBD2. Trimming removed 3 bases from V and 3 bases from J; junction bases left unmatched: 3. The germline CDR1 and CDR2 sequences are SEHNR and FQNEAQ (reference sequence). The CDR3 loop spans 15 amino acids.